Listed here is a single T cell receptor (beta chain). Its antigen is unknown. Base-call qualities are not available, and no considerably larger clone is one nucleotide away. This entry comes from a study of blood T cell repertoires in COVID-19 (dated by TCRdb to 2020 to 2021). Study-level background: Samples from collaborators originated in the United States, Italy and Spain and spanned both the acute and convalescent phases of COVID-19. The repertoires were made available in a free public database intended to serve as a resource for research on the immune response to SARS-CoV-2. Samples came from the ongoing ImmuneRACE study (first 160 participants) plus 1,254 subjects from 6 global collaborators. The material from the prospective study consisted of cDNA or gDNA derived from T cells, B-cell-depleted T cells, or PBMCs. A de-identified subject ID, COVID-19 status, age in years and sex were almost always included in the sample metadata. Where available, HLA class I and class II types were taken from metadata supplied by the sample provider and were not determined by assay-based typing. Subjects who had been exposed to COVID-19, were actively infected with it, or had recovered from it provided the deeply sampled blood TCRbeta repertoires that made up the dataset. What the work shows at the level of the full study, not this receptor alone: The amount of clinical and demographic metadata varied by source and participant and was provided uncurated.

TCRbeta CDR3 regions were amplified from genomic DNA by means of the immunoSEQ Assay, a bias-controlled multiplex PCR. For the original study's pipeline: The number of nucleated cells in each sample was estimated from the amplification of reference gene primers within the assay. Sequence reads were collapsed and filtered to measure the absolute abundance of every unique TCRbeta CDR3 rearrangement. For each sample, productive Simpson clonality was calculated by taking the square root of Simpson's diversity index across productive rearrangements. The table comes from immuneACCESS by way of TCRdb, which keeps in-frame sequences with V and J called. Part of the clones is missing from these tables; in studies checked, under half for an unresolved V gene and the rest for unknown reasons. D and trimming were read from the DNA, whereas the V and J calls and clone size are those reported in that table. The sample contains 23,000 or so clones, more than 75% of them found a single time. The ten largest clones add up to about 8% of the sample.

The germline V gene (reference sequence) supplies CDR1 LNHNV and CDR2 YYDKDF. There are 16 amino acids in the CDR3, from cysteine to phenylalanine inclusive. The CDR3 DNA has 48 bases and is translated from base 1. V loses 1 base at its end and J loses 0 bases; junction bases beyond the gene matches: 3. Collaborating institutions collected whole blood in K2EDTA tubes following their own protocols. For TCRbeta analysis, collaborator samples were shipped as frozen whole blood, as isolated PBMCs, or as DNA extracted from either sample type. The source of this sequence is a man aged 50-60 years with active COVID-19. The specimen sequenced was peripheral blood. This sequence uses TRBV15 and TRBJ2-3, and TRBD2 aligns with 8 junction nucleotides. The encoded CDR3 is CATSRGASGSTDTQYF. The DNA reads as follows: TGTGCCACCAGCAGAGGGGCTAGCGGGAGCACAGATACGCAGTATTTT.